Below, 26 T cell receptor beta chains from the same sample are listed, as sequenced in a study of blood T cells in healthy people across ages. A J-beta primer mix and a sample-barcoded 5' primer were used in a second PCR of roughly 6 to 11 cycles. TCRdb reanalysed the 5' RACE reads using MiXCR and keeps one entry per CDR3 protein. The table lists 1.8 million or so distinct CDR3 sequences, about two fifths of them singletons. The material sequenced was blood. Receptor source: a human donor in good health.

CDR3: CASSYPGDRATDTQYF. The CDR3 bases are TGTGCCAGCAGTTACCCAGGGGACCGGGCCACAGATACGCAGTATTTT. The V gene is TRBV6-6, the J gene TRBJ2-3; D possibly corresponds to TRBD1 (6 bases). V shed 2 bases and J shed 2 bases, with 14 bases lying between them. Germline CDR1 and CDR2: MNHNY and SVGAGI (reference sequence). This CDR3 has 16 residues.

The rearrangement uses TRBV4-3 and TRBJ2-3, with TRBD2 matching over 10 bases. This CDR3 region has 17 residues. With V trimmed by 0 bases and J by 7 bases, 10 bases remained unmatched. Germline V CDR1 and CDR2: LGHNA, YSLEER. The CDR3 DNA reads TGCGCCAGCAGCCAAGAATTCGGCACTAGCGGGGTACATACGCAGTATTTT. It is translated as CASSQEFGTSGVHTQYF.

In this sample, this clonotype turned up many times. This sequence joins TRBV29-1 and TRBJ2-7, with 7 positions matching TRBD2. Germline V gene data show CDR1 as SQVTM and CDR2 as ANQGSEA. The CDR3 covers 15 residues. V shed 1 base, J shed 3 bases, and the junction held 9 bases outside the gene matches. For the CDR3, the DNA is TGCAGCGTTGAAGGCCCCGGGGGGAACTACTACGAGCAGTACTTC. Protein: CSVEGPGGNYYEQYF.

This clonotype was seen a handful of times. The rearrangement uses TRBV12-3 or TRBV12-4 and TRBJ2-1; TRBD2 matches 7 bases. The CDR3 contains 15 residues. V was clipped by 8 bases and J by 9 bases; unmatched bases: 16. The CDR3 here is CASENRGVVRGEQFF. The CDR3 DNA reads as TGTGCCAGCGAGAACCGGGGGGTCGTCCGGGGTGAGCAGTTCTTC.

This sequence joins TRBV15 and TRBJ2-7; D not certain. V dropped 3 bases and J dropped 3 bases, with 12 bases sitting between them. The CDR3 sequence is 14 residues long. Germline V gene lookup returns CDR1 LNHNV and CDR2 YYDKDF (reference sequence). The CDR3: CATSSRRPFYEQYF. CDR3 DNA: TGTGCCACCAGCAGTCGAAGACCTTTCTACGAGCAGTACTTC.

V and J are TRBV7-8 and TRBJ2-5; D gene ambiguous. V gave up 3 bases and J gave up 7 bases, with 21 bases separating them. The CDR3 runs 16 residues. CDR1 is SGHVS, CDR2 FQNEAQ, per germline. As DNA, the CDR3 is TGTGCCAGCAGCTTGAGGCTAGAAACCAGCCTCTGGACCCAGTACTTC. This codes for CASSLRLETSLWTQYF.

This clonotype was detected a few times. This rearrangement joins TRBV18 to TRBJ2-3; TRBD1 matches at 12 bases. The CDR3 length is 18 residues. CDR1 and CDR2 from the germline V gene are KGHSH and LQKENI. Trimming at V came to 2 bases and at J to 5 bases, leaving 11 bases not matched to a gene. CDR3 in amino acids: CASSPKRPGTGGEDTQYF. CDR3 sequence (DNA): TGTGCCAGCTCACCAAAGAGACCGGGGACAGGGGGCGAAGATACGCAGTATTTT.

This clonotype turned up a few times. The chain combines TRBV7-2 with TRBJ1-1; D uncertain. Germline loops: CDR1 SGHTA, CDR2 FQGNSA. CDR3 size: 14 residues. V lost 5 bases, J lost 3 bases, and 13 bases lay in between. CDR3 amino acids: CASSTYLGDTEAFF. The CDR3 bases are TGTGCCAGCAGCACCTATCTGGGCGACACTGAAGCTTTCTTT.

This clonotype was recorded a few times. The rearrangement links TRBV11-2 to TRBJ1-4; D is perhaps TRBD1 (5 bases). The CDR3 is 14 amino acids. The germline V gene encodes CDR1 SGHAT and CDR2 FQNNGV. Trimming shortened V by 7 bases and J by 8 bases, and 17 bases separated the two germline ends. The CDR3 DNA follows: TGTGCCAGCACCCTCACCCTGGGGGACGAAAAACTGTTTTTT. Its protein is CASTLTLGDEKLFF.

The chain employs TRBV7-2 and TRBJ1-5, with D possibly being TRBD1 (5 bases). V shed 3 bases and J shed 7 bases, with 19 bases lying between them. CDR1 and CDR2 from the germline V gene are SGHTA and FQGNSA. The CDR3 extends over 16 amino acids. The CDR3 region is CASSFDSGGSWQPQHF. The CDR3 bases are TGTGCCAGCAGCTTTGACTCTGGGGGGTCCTGGCAGCCCCAGCATTTT.

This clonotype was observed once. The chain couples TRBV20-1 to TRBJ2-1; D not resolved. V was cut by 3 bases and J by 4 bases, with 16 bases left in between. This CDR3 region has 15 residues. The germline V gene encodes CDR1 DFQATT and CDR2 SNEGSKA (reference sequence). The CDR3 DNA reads TGCAGTGCTAGGATGGGCCGTAACAGTTACAATGAGCAGTTCTTC. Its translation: CSARMGRNSYNEQFF.

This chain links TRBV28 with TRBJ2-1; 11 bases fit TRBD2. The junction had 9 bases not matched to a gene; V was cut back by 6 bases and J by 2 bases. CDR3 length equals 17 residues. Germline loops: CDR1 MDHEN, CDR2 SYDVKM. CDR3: CASSTEGLAAPYNEQFF. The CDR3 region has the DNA TGTGCCAGCAGCACCGAGGGACTAGCGGCACCCTACAATGAGCAGTTCTTC.

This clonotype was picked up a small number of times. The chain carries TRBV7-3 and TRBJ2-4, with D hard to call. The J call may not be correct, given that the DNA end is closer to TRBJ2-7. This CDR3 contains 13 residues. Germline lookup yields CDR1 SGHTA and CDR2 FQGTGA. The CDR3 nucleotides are TGTGCCAGCAGCTTAACCCCAGACGGCGAGCAGTACTTC. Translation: CASSLTPDGEQYF.

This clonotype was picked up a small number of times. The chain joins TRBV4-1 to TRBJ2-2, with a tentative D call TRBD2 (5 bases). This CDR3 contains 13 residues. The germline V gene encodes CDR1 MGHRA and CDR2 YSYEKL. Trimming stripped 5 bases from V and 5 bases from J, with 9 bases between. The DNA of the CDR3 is TGCGCCAGCAGCGCCACGGGGACCGGGGAGCTGTTTTTT. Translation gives CASSATGTGELFF.

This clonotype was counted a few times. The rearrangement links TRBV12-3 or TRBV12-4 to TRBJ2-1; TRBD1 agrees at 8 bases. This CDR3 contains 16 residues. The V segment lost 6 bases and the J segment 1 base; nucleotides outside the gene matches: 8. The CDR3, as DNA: TGTGCCAGCAGGGGAGAACAGGGGGAATCCTACAATGAGCAGTTCTTC. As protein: CASRGEQGESYNEQFF.

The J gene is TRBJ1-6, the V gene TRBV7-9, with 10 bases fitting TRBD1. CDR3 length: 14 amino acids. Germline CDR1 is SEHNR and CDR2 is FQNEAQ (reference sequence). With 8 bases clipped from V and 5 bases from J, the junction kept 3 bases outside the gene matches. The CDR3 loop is CASGDRGDNSPLHF. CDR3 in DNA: TGTGCCAGCGGGGACAGGGGAGATAATTCACCCCTCCACTTT.

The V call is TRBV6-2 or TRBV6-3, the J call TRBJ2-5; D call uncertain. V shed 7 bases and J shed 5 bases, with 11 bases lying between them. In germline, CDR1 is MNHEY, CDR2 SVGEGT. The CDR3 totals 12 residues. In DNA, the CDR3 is TGTGCCAGCACCCCGACTGGGGAGACCCAGTACTTC. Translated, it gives CASTPTGETQYF.

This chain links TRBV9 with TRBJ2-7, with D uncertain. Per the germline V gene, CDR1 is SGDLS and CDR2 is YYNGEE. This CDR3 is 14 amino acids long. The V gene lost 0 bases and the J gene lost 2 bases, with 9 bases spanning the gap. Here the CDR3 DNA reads TGTGCCAGCAGCGTAGGGGTAGAACCCTACGAGCAGTACTTC. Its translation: CASSVGVEPYEQYF.

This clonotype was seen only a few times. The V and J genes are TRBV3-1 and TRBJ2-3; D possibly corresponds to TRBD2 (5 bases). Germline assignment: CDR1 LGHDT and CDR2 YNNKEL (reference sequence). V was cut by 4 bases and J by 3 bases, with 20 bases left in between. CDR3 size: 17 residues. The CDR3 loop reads CASSPLVGKGKTDTQYF. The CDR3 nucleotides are TGTGCCAGCAGCCCCCTCGTCGGGAAGGGTAAGACAGATACGCAGTATTTT.

The CDR3, as DNA: TGTGCCAGCCTTCGACCACTAGCGGGGGCCGCAGATACGCAGTATTTT. This encodes CASLRPLAGAADTQYF. The chain uses TRBV28 and TRBJ2-3; 11 nucleotides agree with TRBD2. In germline, CDR1 is MDHEN, CDR2 SYDVKM. This CDR3 region has 16 residues. The V segment lost 8 bases and the J segment 4 bases; nucleotides outside the gene matches: 11.

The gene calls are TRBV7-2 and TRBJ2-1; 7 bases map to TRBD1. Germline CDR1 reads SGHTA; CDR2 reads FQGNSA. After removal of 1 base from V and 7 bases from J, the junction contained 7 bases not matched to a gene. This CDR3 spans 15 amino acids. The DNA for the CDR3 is TGTGCCAGCAGCTTAGAATTAGGGGGCACGAATGAGCAGTTCTTC. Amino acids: CASSLELGGTNEQFF.

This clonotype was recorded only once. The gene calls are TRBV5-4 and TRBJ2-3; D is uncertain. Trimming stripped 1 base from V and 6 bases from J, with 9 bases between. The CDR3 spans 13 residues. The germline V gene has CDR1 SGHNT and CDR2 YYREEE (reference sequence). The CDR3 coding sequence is TGTGCCAGCAGCTTGTTTGTTAGCGATACGCAGTATTTT. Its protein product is CASSLFVSDTQYF.

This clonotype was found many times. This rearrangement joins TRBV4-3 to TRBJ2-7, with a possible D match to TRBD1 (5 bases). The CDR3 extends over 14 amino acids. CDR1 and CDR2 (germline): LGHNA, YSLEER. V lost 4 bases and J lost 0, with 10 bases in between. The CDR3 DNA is TGCGCCAGCAGCCCACCAGGGAACTCCTACGAGCAGTACTTC. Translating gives CASSPPGNSYEQYF.

This CDR3 is CASSSDRGQGYGYTF. The CDR3 bases are TGTGCCAGCAGTTCCGACAGGGGGCAAGGCTATGGCTACACCTTC. The chain joins TRBV3-1 to TRBJ1-2; TRBD1 aligns across 10 bases. Losses at the gene ends were 6 bases for V and 4 bases for J; bases not matched to a gene: 8. CDR1 and CDR2 (germline): LGHDT, YNNKEL (reference sequence). The CDR3 runs 15 residues.

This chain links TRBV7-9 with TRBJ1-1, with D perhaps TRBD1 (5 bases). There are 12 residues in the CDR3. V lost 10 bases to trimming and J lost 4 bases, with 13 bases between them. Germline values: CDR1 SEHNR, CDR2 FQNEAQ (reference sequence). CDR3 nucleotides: TGTGCCAATAGGGAGGGGAGCACTGAAGCTTTCTTT. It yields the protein CANREGSTEAFF.

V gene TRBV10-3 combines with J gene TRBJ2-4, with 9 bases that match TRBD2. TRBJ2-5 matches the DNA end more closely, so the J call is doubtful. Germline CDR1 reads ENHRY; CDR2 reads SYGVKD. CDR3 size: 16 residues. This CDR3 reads CAISSQRGALRETQYF. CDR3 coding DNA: TGTGCCATCAGTAGTCAGCGGGGGGCCCTCAGAGAGACCCAGTACTTC.